The present T cell receptor (beta chain) was sequenced within a study of blood T cell repertoires in COVID-19. Profiled with immunoSEQ multiplex PCR; TCRdb holds only in-frame clones, not every one. The sample holds about 98,000 clones, 81% seen once. This clone has only a few counts. Sequencing was performed on peripheral blood. This TCR derives from a woman older than 75 with acute or convalescent COVID-19.

In DNA, the CDR3 is TGTGCCAGCAGCTTAGCTTTGACAGGGTCGCGGTACGAGCAGTACTTC. Its protein product is CASSLALTGSRYEQYF. The V and J genes are TRBV7-8 and TRBJ2-7; 7 nucleotides line up with TRBD1. Losses at the gene ends were 0 bases for V and 4 bases for J; bases not matched to a gene: 9. CDR1 is SGHVS and CDR2 is FQNEAQ in the germline V gene. This CDR3 is 16 amino acids long.